The rows below give T cell receptor beta chains drawn from one sample of a study of beta chain features in type 1 diabetes. Libraries were prepared by immunoSEQ multiplex PCR; TCRdb keeps only in-frame clonotypes and omits some of them. The data show 110,000 to 150,000 clones, roughly 7.2% seen once. Sequences were obtained from central memory CD4+ T cells from blood. These receptors all come from a young woman in good health. CDR3s include the opening cysteine and the closing phenylalanine or tryptophan. Fields, in order: D gene, clone size, J gene, V gene, CDR3 DNA, CDR3 protein. A D gene is named only where the DNA matches it firmly. Part of the rows lack a size; the others show once, few, many or a class for expanded clones.

d_call: .
clone_size: .
j_call: TRBJ2-2
v_call: TRBV5-1
cdr3_nt: TGCGCCAGCAGCGCGGTAGGGAACACCGGGGAGCTGTTTTTT
cdr3_aa: CASSAVGNTGELFF

d_call: .
clone_size: many
j_call: TRBJ1-1
v_call: TRBV7-2
cdr3_nt: TGTGCCAGCAGCTTAGGACAGAACACTGAAGCTTTCTTT
cdr3_aa: CASSLGQNTEAFF

d_call: .
clone_size: .
j_call: TRBJ2-1
v_call: TRBV5-5
cdr3_nt: TGTGCCAGCAGCTTAACCGGGTGGGATGAGCAGTTCTTC
cdr3_aa: CASSLTGWDEQFF

d_call: .
clone_size: many
j_call: TRBJ2-3
v_call: TRBV7-9
cdr3_nt: TGTGCCAGCAGCCCGACGGGAGATACGCAGTATTTT
cdr3_aa: CASSPTGDTQYF

d_call: TRBD2
clone_size: once
j_call: TRBJ2-1
v_call: TRBV19
cdr3_nt: TGTGCCAGTAGTAGTCAGCGGGAGGGCGTAAATGAGCAGTTCTTC
cdr3_aa: CASSSQREGVNEQFF

d_call: .
clone_size: .
j_call: TRBJ2-1
v_call: TRBV6-5
cdr3_nt: TGTGCCAGCAGTTCCAATCGTGGTAGCAGCCATGAGCAGTTCTTC
cdr3_aa: CASSSNRGSSHEQFF

d_call: .
clone_size: few
j_call: TRBJ1-3
v_call: TRBV6-5
cdr3_nt: TGTGCCAGCAGTTTGTCACTCGACTCTGGAAACACCATATATTTT
cdr3_aa: CASSLSLDSGNTIYF

d_call: .
clone_size: many
j_call: TRBJ2-3
v_call: TRBV5-4
cdr3_nt: TGTGCCAGCAGCTCCCCCACATCGATGGATACGCAGTATTTT
cdr3_aa: CASSSPTSMDTQYF

d_call: .
clone_size: few
j_call: TRBJ1-2
v_call: TRBV15
cdr3_nt: TGTGCCACCAGCAGAGATAAGGCAGGTTCGAACTATGGCTACACCTTC
cdr3_aa: CATSRDKAGSNYGYTF

d_call: .
clone_size: .
j_call: TRBJ1-1
v_call: TRBV5-8
cdr3_nt: TGTGCCAGCAGAAGTTCGCGGGATCTAGCTTTCTTT
cdr3_aa: CASRSSRDLAFF

d_call: TRBD2
clone_size: few
j_call: TRBJ2-5
v_call: TRBV7-2
cdr3_nt: TGTGCCAGCAGCCCCAGGGCTAGCGGACAAGAGACCCAGTACTTC
cdr3_aa: CASSPRASGQETQYF

d_call: TRBD2
clone_size: many
j_call: TRBJ2-3
v_call: TRBV7-2
cdr3_nt: TGTGCCAGCAGCTTAGGACTAGCGACAGATACGCAGTATTTT
cdr3_aa: CASSLGLATDTQYF

d_call: TRBD2
clone_size: many
j_call: TRBJ2-1
v_call: TRBV4-2
cdr3_nt: TGTGCCAGCAGCCACGGCGGGGGAGCCAATGAGCAGTTCTTC
cdr3_aa: CASSHGGGANEQFF

d_call: .
clone_size: few
j_call: TRBJ2-7
v_call: TRBV11-2
cdr3_nt: TGTGCCAGCAGCTTCTCAGGAAACCCCTACGAGCAGTACTTC
cdr3_aa: CASSFSGNPYEQYF

d_call: TRBD2
clone_size: .
j_call: TRBJ2-1
v_call: TRBV11-1
cdr3_nt: TGTGCCAGCAGCTTAGCTGGGGGGGGTAGCGGGAGGGCGTTTGTGCAGTTCTTC
cdr3_aa: CASSLAGGGSGRAFVQFF

d_call: TRBD2
clone_size: few
j_call: TRBJ2-1
v_call: TRBV27
cdr3_nt: TGTGCCAGCAGTTTAGTACTAGCGGGCTCCTACAATGAGCAGTTCTTC
cdr3_aa: CASSLVLAGSYNEQFF

d_call: .
clone_size: .
j_call: TRBJ1-5
v_call: TRBV5-6
cdr3_nt: TGTGCCAGCAGCCTCGTCAATCAGCCCCAGCATTTT
cdr3_aa: CASSLVNQPQHF

d_call: TRBD2
clone_size: .
j_call: TRBJ2-6
v_call: TRBV18
cdr3_nt: TGTGCCAGCTCACCTCGCCTAGCGGGAGAGTCTGGGGCCAACGTCCTGACTTTC
cdr3_aa: CASSPRLAGESGANVLTF

d_call: TRBD1
clone_size: .
j_call: TRBJ1-2
v_call: TRBV11-1
cdr3_nt: TGTGCCAGCAGCCCGGACAGGAACTATGGCTACACCTTC
cdr3_aa: CASSPDRNYGYTF

d_call: .
clone_size: .
j_call: TRBJ1-1
v_call: TRBV18
cdr3_nt: TGTGCCAGCTCACCTGGCGGGGGTGAAGCTTTCTTT
cdr3_aa: CASSPGGGEAFF

d_call: .
clone_size: few
j_call: TRBJ2-7
v_call: TRBV5-6
cdr3_nt: TGTGCCAGCAGCAGTGGCACGAGGGAAGCCCAGTACTTC
cdr3_aa: CASSSGTREAQYF

d_call: TRBD2
clone_size: few
j_call: TRBJ2-4
v_call: TRBV11-2
cdr3_nt: TGTGCCAGCAGCTCCGGGACTAGCGGAAACATTCAGTACTTC
cdr3_aa: CASSSGTSGNIQYF

d_call: TRBD2
clone_size: .
j_call: TRBJ2-4
v_call: TRBV7-2
cdr3_nt: TGTGCCAGCAGCTTCTCCCCCTCGGGAGGCAAAAACATTCAGTACTTC
cdr3_aa: CASSFSPSGGKNIQYF

d_call: .
clone_size: once
j_call: TRBJ1-2
v_call: TRBV28
cdr3_nt: TGTGCCAGCAGTTCCGCTACAGGGCGGGATGGCTACACCTTC
cdr3_aa: CASSSATGRDGYTF

d_call: TRBD1
clone_size: .
j_call: TRBJ2-5
v_call: TRBV10-3
cdr3_nt: TGTGCCACCACAGACAGGGGAGGAAGGGAGACCCAGTACTTC
cdr3_aa: CATTDRGGRETQYF

d_call: TRBD2
clone_size: few
j_call: TRBJ2-5
v_call: TRBV28
cdr3_nt: TGTGCCAGCAGTTTCAGGACTAGCGGGATTACCCAGTACTTC
cdr3_aa: CASSFRTSGITQYF

d_call: TRBD2
clone_size: .
j_call: TRBJ2-4
v_call: TRBV5-4
cdr3_nt: TGCGCCAGCAGCCAGCTAGCGGGAGGGCCTGGCATTCAGTACTTC
cdr3_aa: CASSQLAGGPGIQYF

d_call: .
clone_size: .
j_call: TRBJ1-2
v_call: TRBV5-4
cdr3_nt: TGTGCCAGCAGCCGTGCGGGGGTCTTTGGCTACACCTTC
cdr3_aa: CASSRAGVFGYTF

d_call: .
clone_size: .
j_call: TRBJ2-7
v_call: TRBV28
cdr3_nt: TGTGCCAGCATTACCTCCAGGGGGGTCTCCGAGCAGTACTTC
cdr3_aa: CASITSRGVSEQYF

d_call: TRBD1
clone_size: .
j_call: TRBJ2-7
v_call: TRBV18
cdr3_nt: TGTGCCAGCTCCCGGCCAGGGACAGGCTCCTACGAGCAGTACTTC
cdr3_aa: CASSRPGTGSYEQYF

d_call: .
clone_size: .
j_call: TRBJ2-1
v_call: TRBV5-4
cdr3_nt: TGTGCCAGCAGAAGGAACTCCGGGACTGGATACAATGAGCAGTTCTTC
cdr3_aa: CASRRNSGTGYNEQFF

d_call: TRBD2
clone_size: few
j_call: TRBJ2-1
v_call: TRBV13
cdr3_nt: TGTGCCAGCAGCTTTAGACTAGCGGGAGGGCCACATGAGCAGTTCTTC
cdr3_aa: CASSFRLAGGPHEQFF

d_call: .
clone_size: many
j_call: TRBJ2-2
v_call: TRBV29-1
cdr3_nt: TGCAGCGTATCGACCGGGTTGGGCGGGGAGCTGTTTTTT
cdr3_aa: CSVSTGLGGELFF

d_call: .
clone_size: many
j_call: TRBJ1-1
v_call: TRBV28
cdr3_nt: TGTGCCAGCAGTCCGGGTCTTGGAAACACTGAAGCTTTCTTT
cdr3_aa: CASSPGLGNTEAFF

d_call: .
clone_size: .
j_call: TRBJ2-1
v_call: TRBV6-5
cdr3_nt: TGTGCCAGCAGTTACGGGGCTTACAATGAGCAGTTCTTC
cdr3_aa: CASSYGAYNEQFF

d_call: TRBD2
clone_size: few
j_call: TRBJ2-1
v_call: TRBV27
cdr3_nt: TGTGCCAGCAGTTTATCCGGGACTAGCGGATACAATGAGCAGTTCTTC
cdr3_aa: CASSLSGTSGYNEQFF

d_call: .
clone_size: many
j_call: TRBJ2-3
v_call: TRBV7-3
cdr3_nt: TGTGCCAGCAGCTTATTTCGGGAAGATACGCAGTATTTT
cdr3_aa: CASSLFREDTQYF

d_call: .
clone_size: few
j_call: TRBJ2-4
v_call: TRBV28
cdr3_nt: TGTGCCAGCAGTTTAGAAGACAGGCAGTACTTC
cdr3_aa: CASSLEDRQYF

d_call: TRBD2
clone_size: .
j_call: TRBJ2-7
v_call: TRBV27
cdr3_nt: TGTGCCAGCAGTTACGGACTAGCCCTCAACTCCTACGAGCAGTACTTC
cdr3_aa: CASSYGLALNSYEQYF

d_call: .
clone_size: few
j_call: TRBJ1-1
v_call: TRBV30
cdr3_nt: TGTGCCTGGAGGGGGTATGGGAAGACAGCTATGAACACTGAAGCTTTCTTT
cdr3_aa: CAWRGYGKTAMNTEAFF

d_call: .
clone_size: .
j_call: TRBJ1-1
v_call: TRBV13
cdr3_nt: TGTGCCAGCAGCCGGAGCACTGAAGCTTTCTTT
cdr3_aa: CASSRSTEAFF

d_call: .
clone_size: few
j_call: TRBJ2-2
v_call: TRBV5-1
cdr3_nt: TGCGCCAGCAGCTTGATGGGGGGGAACACCGGGGAGCTGTTTTTT
cdr3_aa: CASSLMGGNTGELFF

d_call: .
clone_size: few
j_call: TRBJ2-1
v_call: TRBV11-2
cdr3_nt: TGTGCCAGCAGCAGCCGCGCCCCGAGCGGTGAGCAGTTCTTC
cdr3_aa: CASSSRAPSGEQFF

d_call: TRBD1
clone_size: .
j_call: TRBJ1-2
v_call: TRBV28
cdr3_nt: TGTGCCAGCGAACAGGGGCACTATGGCTACACCTTC
cdr3_aa: CASEQGHYGYTF

d_call: .
clone_size: few
j_call: TRBJ2-7
v_call: TRBV11-3
cdr3_nt: TGTGCCAGCAGCTTTTCCTCGGACAGTTCCTACGAGCAGTACTTC
cdr3_aa: CASSFSSDSSYEQYF

d_call: TRBD2
clone_size: few
j_call: TRBJ2-7
v_call: TRBV7-2
cdr3_nt: TGTGCCAGCAGCCATACTAGCGGGACCCCCTACGAGCAGTACTTC
cdr3_aa: CASSHTSGTPYEQYF

d_call: .
clone_size: .
j_call: TRBJ2-6
v_call: TRBV7-2
cdr3_nt: TGTGCCAGCAGCTTTACGGAGCAGTCTGGGGCCAACGTCCTGACTTTC
cdr3_aa: CASSFTEQSGANVLTF

d_call: .
clone_size: .
j_call: TRBJ2-3
v_call: TRBV7-6
cdr3_nt: TGTGCCAGCAGCTTAGGGGGCAGGTTCGGGGATACGCAGTATTTT
cdr3_aa: CASSLGGRFGDTQYF

d_call: TRBD2
clone_size: .
j_call: TRBJ2-1
v_call: TRBV5-1
cdr3_nt: TGCGCCAGCAGCTTGGCGCCGGGAGGGCCCAATGAGCAGTTCTTC
cdr3_aa: CASSLAPGGPNEQFF

d_call: TRBD1
clone_size: few
j_call: TRBJ1-2
v_call: TRBV7-2
cdr3_nt: TGTGCCAGCAGCTTAGGGGGAGCAGGGGGATTTTTCGGCTACACCTTC
cdr3_aa: CASSLGGAGGFFGYTF

d_call: TRBD1
clone_size: .
j_call: TRBJ1-2
v_call: TRBV29-1
cdr3_nt: TGCAGCGCCCAGGAGGCGGGACAGCGATCGACCGGCTACACCTTC
cdr3_aa: CSAQEAGQRSTGYTF

d_call: .
clone_size: .
j_call: TRBJ1-2
v_call: TRBV9
cdr3_nt: TGTGCCAGCAGCGCGGGCGGAGGGTTTCCATTTGGCTACACCTTC
cdr3_aa: CASSAGGGFPFGYTF

d_call: .
clone_size: once
j_call: TRBJ2-3
v_call: TRBV14
cdr3_nt: TGTGCCAGCAGCCCCAGACTAGAGGATACGCAGTATTTT
cdr3_aa: CASSPRLEDTQYF

d_call: TRBD1
clone_size: few
j_call: TRBJ1-6
v_call: TRBV30
cdr3_nt: TGTGCCTGGACGAGGGACAGGACCGATTCACCCCTCCACTTT
cdr3_aa: CAWTRDRTDSPLHF

d_call: .
clone_size: few
j_call: TRBJ2-2
v_call: TRBV2
cdr3_nt: TGTGCCAGCCGAGGTAGCGGCACCGGGGAGCTGTTTTTT
cdr3_aa: CASRGSGTGELFF

d_call: TRBD1
clone_size: .
j_call: TRBJ2-5
v_call: TRBV18
cdr3_nt: TGTGCCAGCTCACCCAACAGGGGGCCCGAAGAGACCCAGTACTTC
cdr3_aa: CASSPNRGPEETQYF

d_call: .
clone_size: few
j_call: TRBJ2-5
v_call: TRBV7-2
cdr3_nt: TGTGCCAGCAGCTTCGGGCGGGAAGAGACCCAGTACTTC
cdr3_aa: CASSFGREETQYF